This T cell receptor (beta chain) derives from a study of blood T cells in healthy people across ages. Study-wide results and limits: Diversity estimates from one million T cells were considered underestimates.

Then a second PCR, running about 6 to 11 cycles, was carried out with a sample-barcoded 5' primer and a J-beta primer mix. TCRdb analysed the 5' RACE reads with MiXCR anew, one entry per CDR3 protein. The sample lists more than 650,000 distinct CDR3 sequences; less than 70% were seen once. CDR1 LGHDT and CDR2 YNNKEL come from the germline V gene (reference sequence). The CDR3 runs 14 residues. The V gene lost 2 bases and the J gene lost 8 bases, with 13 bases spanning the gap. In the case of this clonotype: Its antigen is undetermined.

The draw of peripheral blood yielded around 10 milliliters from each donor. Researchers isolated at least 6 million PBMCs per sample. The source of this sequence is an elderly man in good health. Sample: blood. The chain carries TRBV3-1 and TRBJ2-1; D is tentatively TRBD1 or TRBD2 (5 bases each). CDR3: CASSQRGRYDEQFF. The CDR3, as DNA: TGTGCCAGCAGCCAACGGGGCAGGTACGATGAGCAGTTCTTC.